Presented here are 30 T cell receptor beta chains from one specimen sequenced in a study of blood T cell repertoires in COVID-19. Some clones are missing from TCRdb's copy, which holds only in-frame ones; the method was immunoSEQ multiplex PCR. The data show approximately 280,000 clones, around nine tenths seen once. Sequencing input: PBMCs or T cells enriched from blood (not recorded which). The receptors here all came from a woman in her 40s who had recovered from COVID-19.

The chain carries TRBV28 and TRBJ2-1; D possibly corresponds to TRBD2 (7 bases). The ends were cut back, 11 bases at V and 5 bases at J, with 16 bases in the middle. Germline assignment: CDR1 MDHEN and CDR2 SYDVKM. CDR3 length: 13 amino acids. CDR3 protein: CAGSQGRDNEQFF. Here the CDR3 DNA reads TGTGCCGGGAGTCAGGGGAGGGACAATGAGCAGTTCTTC.

This chain links TRBV10-2 with TRBJ2-5; TRBD2 aligns across 9 bases. CDR1 is WSHSY, CDR2 SAAADI, per germline. The CDR3 has 18 residues. The V and J ends lost 7 bases and 1 base, in that order; junction bases with no gene match: 16. The CDR3 region has the DNA TGCGCCAGCACGACGGGAAGAGTAGCGGGAGTGCCCCAAGAGACCCAGTACTTC. Translating gives CASTTGRVAGVPQETQYF.

This chain joins TRBV7-9 and TRBJ2-2, with D possibly TRBD1 on 6 matching bases. Germline CDR1 SEHNR, CDR2 FQNEAQ (reference sequence). Between the trimmed V and J ends, which lost 7 bases and 6 bases, there was a span of 24 bases. The length of the CDR3 is 17 residues. DNA for the CDR3: TGTGCCAGCACCATGGGGCCACAGGGTATTGTTCCCGGGGAGCTGTTTTTT. Protein: CASTMGPQGIVPGELFF.

The CDR3 spells CAWNPGGTEAFF. CDR3 bases: TGTGCCTGGAATCCGGGGGGCACTGAAGCTTTCTTT. The gene calls are TRBV30 and TRBJ1-1; maybe TRBD1 (5 bases). This CDR3 contains 12 residues. CDR1 and CDR2 (germline): GTSNPN, SVGIG (reference sequence). V was clipped by 4 bases and J by 4 bases, with 10 bases between them.

The V and J genes are TRBV15 and TRBJ2-1, with 7 bases fitting TRBD2. V dropped 0 bases and J dropped 6; count of bases not matched to a gene: 11. The CDR3 length is 17 residues. The V gene's germline CDR1 is LNHNV and CDR2 YYDKDF (reference sequence). CDR3 amino acids: CATSREMVAGSSNEQFF. The CDR3 nucleotides are TGTGCCACCAGCAGAGAAATGGTAGCGGGTTCAAGCAATGAGCAGTTCTTC.

The genes are TRBV4-3 and TRBJ2-7, with a weak D call TRBD1 (5 bases). V dropped 0 bases and J dropped 4 bases, with 13 bases sitting between them. CDR3 length: 15 amino acids. In germline, CDR1 is LGHNA, CDR2 YSLEER. CDR3 region: CASSQDLVRGYEQYF. DNA for the CDR3: TGCGCCAGCAGCCAAGATCTGGTAAGGGGTTACGAGCAGTACTTC.

The CDR3 DNA is TGTGCCAGCAGCTTGGTTGGCGGTGAAAAACTGTTTTTT. This sequence encodes CASSLVGGEKLFF. The chain links TRBV7-2 to TRBJ1-4; D is unclear. Looked up from germline, CDR1 is SGHTA and CDR2 is FQGNSA. Deletions cut 3 bases from V and 7 bases from J, with 9 bases between. CDR3 size: 13 residues.

This clone has a single count. The rearrangement links TRBV3-1 (or the pseudogene TRBV3-2) to TRBJ2-7; 11 bases line up with TRBD2. V shed 4 bases, J shed 0 bases, and the junction held 2 bases outside the gene matches. Germline assignment: CDR1 LGHDT and CDR2 YNNKEL (reference sequence). This CDR3 has 15 amino acids. In DNA, the CDR3 is TGTGCCAGCAGCCGACTAGCGGGGAGCTCCTACGAGCAGTACTTC. It encodes CASSRLAGSSYEQYF.

V and J are TRBV27 and TRBJ1-1, with D maybe TRBD1 (6 bases). V was cut by 1 base and J by 1 base, with 22 bases left in between. There are 19 residues in the CDR3. CDR1 is MNHEY, CDR2 SMNVEV, per germline (reference sequence). The CDR3 nucleotides are TGTGCCAGCAGTTTATTCCCACAGGGCTTTCGTTCCCAGAACACTGAAGCTTTCTTT. Its translation is CASSLFPQGFRSQNTEAFF.

This chain joins TRBV3-1 (or the pseudogene TRBV3-2) and TRBJ2-1; D is unclear. Per germline, CDR1 LGHDT and CDR2 YNNKEL (reference sequence). Trimming pared 1 base from V and 2 bases from J, leaving 9 bases between. This CDR3 comprises 15 residues. CDR3: CASSQVTRTYNEQFF. In DNA, the CDR3 is TGTGCCAGCAGCCAAGTAACGAGGACCTACAATGAGCAGTTCTTC.

This clone was seen only a few times. J is TRBJ1-5 and V is TRBV28, with 8 bases identical to TRBD1. Germline V gives CDR1 MDHEN, CDR2 SYDVKM. This CDR3 is built from 13 residues. J lost 7 bases, V lost 6 bases, and 5 bases had no gene match. The CDR3 is CASRRTGSQPQHF. The CDR3, as DNA: TGTGCCAGCAGAAGGACAGGGTCACAGCCCCAGCATTTT. Looking up the rest from reference TRBV28 and TRBJ1-5 gives the full variable domain: DVKVTQSSRYLVKRTGEKVFLECVQDMDHENMFWYRQDPGLGLRLIYFSYDVKMKEKGDIPEGYSVSREKKERFSLILESASTNQTSMYLCASRRTGSQPQHFGDGTRLSIL.

The chain joins TRBV6-5 to TRBJ2-1, with 13 bases lining up with TRBD2. CDR1 is MNHEY and CDR2 is SVGAGI in the germline V gene. The length of the CDR3 is 15 residues. V trimming: 6 bases; J trimming: 3 bases; junction bases outside the gene matches: 2. CDR3 sequence (DNA): TGTGCCAGCAGAGGGACTAGCGGGATCTACAATGAGCAGTTCTTC. This encodes CASRGTSGIYNEQFF.

This sequence joins TRBV10-3 and TRBJ2-1, with 7 bases lining up with TRBD1. Germline trimming cut 2 bases from V and 4 bases from J; bases unmatched to any gene: 8. The CDR3 contains 16 residues. Germline-derived CDR1 and CDR2 are ENHRY and SYGVKD. The CDR3 sequence is CAISEGSGQAYNEQFF. The CDR3 DNA follows: TGTGCCATCAGTGAGGGTAGTGGACAGGCTTACAATGAGCAGTTCTTC.

The CDR3 spells CASSLAPGYEQFF. In DNA, the CDR3 is TGTGCCAGCAGCTTAGCTCCCGGGTATGAGCAGTTCTTC. The chain is built from TRBV7-9 and TRBJ2-1, with no clear D. Between the trimmed V and J ends, which lost 0 bases and 8 bases, there was a span of 8 bases. The CDR3 loop spans 13 amino acids. The V gene's germline CDR1 is SEHNR and CDR2 FQNEAQ (reference sequence).

The gene calls are TRBV7-9 and TRBJ1-2, with D maybe TRBD1 (5 bases). The V gene lost 2 bases and the J gene lost 5 bases, with 12 bases spanning the gap. Germline lookup yields CDR1 SEHNR and CDR2 FQNEAQ (reference sequence). The CDR3 totals 14 residues. The CDR3 spells CASSLSQGHYGYTF. The CDR3, as DNA: TGTGCCAGCAGCTTAAGCCAGGGTCATTATGGCTACACCTTC. Full variable domain (rest looked up from reference TRBV7-9 and TRBJ1-2): DTGVSQNPRHKITKRGQNVTFRCDPISEHNRLYWYRQTLGQGPEFLTYFQNEAQLEKSRLLSDRFSAERPKGSFSTLEIQRTEQGDSAMYLCASSLSQGHYGYTFGSGTRLTVV.

The count of this clone is one. The chain links TRBV7-2 to TRBJ2-7; 11 bases match TRBD2. The CDR3 runs 17 residues. CDR1 and CDR2 (germline): SGHTA, FQGNSA. The junction had 9 bases not matched to a gene; V was cut back by 3 bases and J by 2 bases. CDR3 amino acids: CASSLVPGLAVPYEQYF. The CDR3, as DNA: TGTGCCAGCAGCTTGGTTCCGGGACTAGCGGTACCCTACGAGCAGTACTTC.

This clone was counted between two and nine times. The chain recombines TRBV3-1 (or the pseudogene TRBV3-2) with TRBJ2-7, with D possibly TRBD1 on 6 matching bases. Deletions cut 1 base from V and 6 bases from J, with 19 bases between. The germline CDR1 and CDR2 sequences are LGHDT and YNNKEL (reference sequence). There are 16 residues in the CDR3. The CDR3 DNA is TGTGCCAGCAGCCAAGTCCATCCCCCGGGACACTCCGAGCAGTACTTC. Residues: CASSQVHPPGHSEQYF.

The genes are TRBV28 and TRBJ2-3; perhaps TRBD2 as D (5 bases). Germline V lookup: CDR1 MDHEN, CDR2 SYDVKM. The CDR3 has 16 amino acids. Trimming pared 3 bases from V and 4 bases from J, leaving 17 bases between. CDR3: CASSFGLPRAADTQYF. The CDR3 bases are TGTGCCAGCAGTTTTGGACTCCCGCGGGCCGCAGATACGCAGTATTTT. Full variable domain (outside the CDR3, taken from reference TRBV28 and TRBJ2-3): DVKVTQSSRYLVKRTGEKVFLECVQDMDHENMFWYRQDPGLGLRLIYFSYDVKMKEKGDIPEGYSVSREKKERFSLILESASTNQTSMYLCASSFGLPRAADTQYFGPGTRLTVL.

In this sample, this clone turned up once. The chain links TRBV28 to TRBJ2-2, with 8 bases lining up with TRBD1. The germline V gene has CDR1 MDHEN and CDR2 SYDVKM. The CDR3 loop spans 17 amino acids. Germline trimming cut 7 bases from V and 6 bases from J; bases unmatched to any gene: 16. The chain's CDR3 is CASITTRGQGASGELFF. CDR3 sequence (DNA): TGTGCCAGCATCACCACCCGGGGTCAGGGGGCTTCCGGGGAGCTGTTTTTT.

This clone was seen more than once but under ten times. J is TRBJ2-3 and V is TRBV27, with D possibly matching TRBD2 (5 bases). The CDR3 has 14 residues. The V gene lost 2 bases and the J gene lost 3 bases, with 9 bases spanning the gap. The V gene's germline CDR1 is MNHEY and CDR2 SMNVEV (reference sequence). In nucleotides, the CDR3 is TGTGCCAGCAGTTTAAGAGCGGCGACAGATACGCAGTATTTT. Its protein is CASSLRAATDTQYF.

The chain carries TRBV30 and TRBJ2-5; no reliable D call. Germline CDR1 and CDR2: GTSNPN and SVGIG (reference sequence). V lost 1 base and J lost 3, with 9 bases in between. This CDR3 is 13 amino acids long. The CDR3 protein is CAWSDRVKETQYF. The DNA of the CDR3 is TGTGCCTGGAGTGACCGGGTTAAAGAGACCCAGTACTTC.

The chain has TRBV19 and TRBJ1-5, with 7 bases aligning to TRBD1. After removal of 10 bases from V and 0 bases from J, the junction contained 6 bases not matched to a gene. The CDR3 has 14 residues. The V gene's germline CDR1 is LNHDA and CDR2 SQIVND (reference sequence). CDR3 sequence: CATAGTASNQPQHF. The CDR3 bases are TGTGCCACCGCGGGGACAGCTAGCAATCAGCCCCAGCATTTT.

The chain combines TRBV7-9 with TRBJ2-5; no reliable D call. The germline gives CDR1 SEHNR, CDR2 FQNEAQ (reference sequence). The CDR3 consists of 12 residues. V was shortened by 2 bases and J by 5 bases, with 6 bases between the two germline ends. This CDR3 reads CASSLRFETQYF. CDR3 coding DNA: TGTGCCAGCAGCTTACGGTTTGAGACCCAGTACTTC.

The chain is built from TRBV18 and TRBJ2-1; 8 bases align to TRBD2. The J segment lost 1 base and the V segment lost 4 bases, leaving 9 bases of the junction unmatched. This CDR3 contains 17 residues. CDR1 KGHSH and CDR2 LQKENI come from the germline V gene. The chain's CDR3 is CASSLSRGGVSYNEQFF. The CDR3 DNA reads TGTGCCAGCTCACTTTCCCGGGGGGGAGTTTCCTACAATGAGCAGTTCTTC.

CDR3 in DNA: TGTGCCAGCAGTGAACATCCACAGTCCTACGAGCAGTACTTC. It specifies CASSEHPQSYEQYF. The chain couples TRBV2 to TRBJ2-7, with unresolved D. The V end was cut by 2 bases, the J end by 1 base, with 9 bases between. CDR1 and CDR2 from the germline V gene are SNHLY and FYNNEI. The CDR3 runs 14 residues.

This clone showed up just a few times. This chain joins TRBV5-1 and TRBJ2-2, with 10 bases lining up with TRBD2. The V segment lost 1 base and the J segment 0 bases; nucleotides outside the gene matches: 0. CDR3 size: 16 residues. CDR1 and CDR2 from the germline V gene are SGHRS and YFSETQ. CDR3 nucleotides: TGCGCCAGCAGCTTGAGCGGGAGGGCGAACACCGGGGAGCTGTTTTTT. It encodes CASSLSGRANTGELFF.

V and J are TRBV28 and TRBJ2-3; TRBD2 aligns across 8 bases. The CDR3 loop spans 12 amino acids. Germline V gene data show CDR1 as MDHEN and CDR2 as SYDVKM. V shed 6 bases and J 5 bases; nucleotides not matched to a gene: 1. CDR3 nucleotides: TGTGCCAGCAGCCGGGGGGGAGATACGCAGTATTTT. Its translation is CASSRGGDTQYF. The whole variable domain, filled in from reference TRBV28 and TRBJ2-3, reads DVKVTQSSRYLVKRTGEKVFLECVQDMDHENMFWYRQDPGLGLRLIYFSYDVKMKEKGDIPEGYSVSREKKERFSLILESASTNQTSMYLCASSRGGDTQYFGPGTRLTVL.

This chain joins TRBV19 and TRBJ2-7; 7 nucleotides match TRBD1. The junction had 10 bases not matched to a gene; V was cut back by 6 bases and J by 2 bases. The CDR3 contains 15 residues. Germline lookup yields CDR1 LNHDA and CDR2 SQIVND (reference sequence). Here the CDR3 DNA reads TGTGCCAGTAGCCTAGGGACAGACTCTCCCTACGAGCAGTACTTC. It specifies CASSLGTDSPYEQYF.

The chain recombines TRBV7-9 with TRBJ2-7; the match to TRBD1 covers 9 bases. The CDR3 extends over 14 amino acids. The ends lost 5 bases at V and 5 bases at J; junction bases unmatched: 7. Germline loops: CDR1 SEHNR, CDR2 FQNEAQ (reference sequence). CDR3 DNA sequence: TGTGCCAGCAGCCCCCGTACAGGGGGCAACGAGCAGTACTTC. Protein product: CASSPRTGGNEQYF.

The chain recombines TRBV30 with TRBJ2-1, with 8 bases matching TRBD1. This CDR3 region has 12 residues. Germline assignment: CDR1 GTSNPN and CDR2 SVGIG (reference sequence). J gave up 10 bases and V 4 bases, and 6 bases lay outside the gene matches. In DNA, the CDR3 is TGTGCCTGGACAGGGGGCTATAAGGAGCAGTTCTTC. Amino acid sequence: CAWTGGYKEQFF.